This T cell receptor beta chain derives from a study of response to subunit inactivated influenza vaccine (dated by TCRdb to the late 2010s). Notes on the research overall: Deep quantitative profiling of the T cell receptor repertoire was used in the study to follow responses to a trivalent subunit inactivated influenza vaccine.

Library preparation was by RT-PCR. Sequencing used an Illumina HiSeq 2500. TCRdb ran its own pipeline on the public reads, namely fastp trimming at Q25 and MiXCR clone calling, and kept in-frame beta chains. All rows with the same CDR3 protein become a single entry with the most common DNA and genes. The table for this sample lists 800,000 or so distinct CDR3 sequences; around 20% of them were counted only once. Roughly a tenth of the sample comes from the top ten. This clonotype occurred a few times. Its antigen remains undetermined. Base qualities are missing; no much larger clone stands one base away. Broader findings and caveats from the paper: It was suggested by the authors that each seasonal influenza vaccination may recruit only a limited number of new T cells.

This TCR was sampled from a man aged 50-60 years who received an inactivated influenza vaccine. Donor details come from another sample of the same person, matched by shared clones. The sequences come from PBMCs from blood, collected 5 to 6 days after vaccination.

The CDR3 protein: CASRTVGANTGELFF. The nucleotide sequence is given as TGTGCCAGCCGGACCGTGGGGGCGAACACCGGGGAGCTGTTTTTT. The rearrangement joined TRBV6-1 to TRBJ2-2, with the D assignment possibly TRBD1 or TRBD2, given 5 matching bases for each. From the cysteine up to the phenylalanine, the CDR3 has a length of 15 residues. The only DNA kept is the CDR3, 45 bases in frame from the first base. V is pared back by 8 bases and J by 0 bases, with 13 bases lying between the germline termini. The germline V gene yields MNHNS for CDR1 and SASEGT for CDR2.